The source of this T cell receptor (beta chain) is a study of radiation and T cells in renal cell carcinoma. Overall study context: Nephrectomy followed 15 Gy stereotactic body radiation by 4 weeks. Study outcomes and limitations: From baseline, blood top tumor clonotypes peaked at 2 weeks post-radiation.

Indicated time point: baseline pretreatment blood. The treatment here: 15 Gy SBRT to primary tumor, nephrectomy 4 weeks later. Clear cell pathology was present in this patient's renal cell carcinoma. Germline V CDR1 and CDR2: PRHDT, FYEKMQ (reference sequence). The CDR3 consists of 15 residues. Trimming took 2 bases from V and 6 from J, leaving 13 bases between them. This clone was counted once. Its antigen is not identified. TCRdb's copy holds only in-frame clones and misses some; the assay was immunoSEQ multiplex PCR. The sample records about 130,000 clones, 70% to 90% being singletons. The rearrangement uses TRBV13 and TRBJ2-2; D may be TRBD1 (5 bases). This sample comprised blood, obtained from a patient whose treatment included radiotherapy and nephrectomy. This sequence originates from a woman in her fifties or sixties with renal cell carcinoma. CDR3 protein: CASSLSPRDAGELFF. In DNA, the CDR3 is TGTGCCAGCAGCTTATCTCCCAGGGATGCCGGGGAGCTGTTTTTT.